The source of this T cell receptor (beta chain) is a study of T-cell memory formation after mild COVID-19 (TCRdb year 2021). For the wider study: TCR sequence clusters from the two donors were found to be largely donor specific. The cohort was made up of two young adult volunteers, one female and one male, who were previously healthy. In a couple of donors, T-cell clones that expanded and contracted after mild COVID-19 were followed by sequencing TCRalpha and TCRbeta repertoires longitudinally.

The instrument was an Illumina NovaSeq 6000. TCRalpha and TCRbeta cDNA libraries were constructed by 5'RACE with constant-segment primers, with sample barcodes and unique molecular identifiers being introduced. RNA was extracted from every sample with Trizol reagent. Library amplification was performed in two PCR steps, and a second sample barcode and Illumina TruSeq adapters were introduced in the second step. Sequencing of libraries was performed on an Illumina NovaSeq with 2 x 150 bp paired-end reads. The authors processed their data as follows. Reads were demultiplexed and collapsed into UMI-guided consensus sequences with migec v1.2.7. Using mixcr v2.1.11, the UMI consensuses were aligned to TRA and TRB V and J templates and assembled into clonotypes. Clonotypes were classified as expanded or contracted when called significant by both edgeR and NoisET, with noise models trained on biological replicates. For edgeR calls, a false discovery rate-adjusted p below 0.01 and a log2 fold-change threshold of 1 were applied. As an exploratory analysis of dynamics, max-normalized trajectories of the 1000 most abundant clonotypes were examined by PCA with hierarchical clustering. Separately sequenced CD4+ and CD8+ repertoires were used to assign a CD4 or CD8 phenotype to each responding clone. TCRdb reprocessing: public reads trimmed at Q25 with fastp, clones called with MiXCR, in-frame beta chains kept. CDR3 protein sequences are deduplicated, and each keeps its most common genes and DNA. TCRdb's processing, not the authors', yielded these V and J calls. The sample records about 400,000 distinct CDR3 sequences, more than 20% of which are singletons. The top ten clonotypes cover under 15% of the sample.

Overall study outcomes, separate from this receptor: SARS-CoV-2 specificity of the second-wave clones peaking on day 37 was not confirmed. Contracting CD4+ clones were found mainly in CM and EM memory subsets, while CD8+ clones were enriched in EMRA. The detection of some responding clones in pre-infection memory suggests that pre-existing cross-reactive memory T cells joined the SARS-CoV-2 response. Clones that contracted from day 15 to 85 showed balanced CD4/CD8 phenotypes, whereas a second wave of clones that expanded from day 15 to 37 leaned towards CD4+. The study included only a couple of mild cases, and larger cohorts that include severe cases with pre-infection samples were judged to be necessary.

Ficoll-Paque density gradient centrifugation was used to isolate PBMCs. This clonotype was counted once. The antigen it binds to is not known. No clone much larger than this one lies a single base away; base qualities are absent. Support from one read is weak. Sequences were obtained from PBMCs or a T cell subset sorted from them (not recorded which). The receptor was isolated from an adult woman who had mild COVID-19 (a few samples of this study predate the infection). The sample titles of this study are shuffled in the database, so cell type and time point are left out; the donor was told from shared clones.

At the DNA level, the sequence is TGTGCCAGCAGTTGGCTAGCGGGCTATACCGGGGAGCTGTTTTTT. This gives the protein CASSWLAGYTGELFF. The receptor chain draws on TRBV6-6 and TRBJ2-2, with 8 middle bases fitting TRBD2. As encoded in the germline V gene (reference sequence), CDR1 is MNHNY while CDR2 is SVGAGI. The CDR3 holds 15 amino acids from the cysteine to the phenylalanine. CDR3 DNA is the only sequence kept; it has 45 bases, read in frame from the first base. The germline V end is reduced by 4 bases and the J end by 5 bases; junction bases left unmatched: 6.